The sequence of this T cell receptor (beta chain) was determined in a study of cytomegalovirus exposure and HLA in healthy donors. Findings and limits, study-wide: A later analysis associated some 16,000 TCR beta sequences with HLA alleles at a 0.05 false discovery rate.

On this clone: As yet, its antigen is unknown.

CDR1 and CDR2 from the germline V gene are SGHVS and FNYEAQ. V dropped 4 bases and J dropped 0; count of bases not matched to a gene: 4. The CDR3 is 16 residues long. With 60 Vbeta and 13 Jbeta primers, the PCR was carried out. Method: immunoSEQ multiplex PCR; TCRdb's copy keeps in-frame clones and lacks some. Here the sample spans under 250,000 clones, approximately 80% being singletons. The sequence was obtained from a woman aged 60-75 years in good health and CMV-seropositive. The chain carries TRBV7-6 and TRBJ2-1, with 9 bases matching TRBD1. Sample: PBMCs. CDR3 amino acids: CASSSSTGGSYNEQFF. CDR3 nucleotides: TGTGCCAGCAGCTCGTCGACAGGGGGCTCCTACAATGAGCAGTTCTTC.